Below are 10 T cell receptor beta chains sequenced from a single sample in a study of T-cell reconstitution after alpha-beta-depleted transplantation in children. TCRbeta library construction was performed incorporating unique molecular identifiers. One entry per CDR3 protein results from TCRdb running MiXCR on the PCR reads. This table has about 200,000 distinct CDR3 sequences, approximately 6.3% appearing once. The source material was PBMCs, sampled before TCRalphabeta/CD19-depleted stem cell transplant. These receptors originate from a boy younger than 10 with acute lymphoblastic leukemia, due to receive a stem cell transplant.

This clonotype was recorded many times. This rearrangement joins TRBV11-2 to TRBJ2-7; D possibly corresponds to TRBD2 (6 bases). This CDR3 has 16 residues. V was trimmed by 5 bases and J by 0 bases, leaving 17 bases between them. Germline V gene data show CDR1 as SGHAT and CDR2 as FQNNGV. The CDR3 region is CASSPISRGGSYEQYF. The DNA for the CDR3 is TGTGCCAGCAGCCCCATTTCGAGGGGAGGCTCCTACGAGCAGTACTTC.

This clonotype was observed at least ten times. The chain is built from TRBV5-1 and TRBJ2-3, with D perhaps given as TRBD1 or TRBD2 (5 bases each). CDR1 and CDR2 (germline): SGHRS, YFSETQ. V was cut by 4 bases and J by 2 bases, with 11 bases left in between. CDR3 size: 14 residues. CDR3 sequence reads: CASSPGTLTDTQYF. CDR3 coding DNA: TGCGCCAGCAGCCCGGGGACCCTCACAGATACGCAGTATTTT.

This clonotype was found a few times. This chain connects TRBV7-9 to TRBJ2-3; 11 nucleotides align to TRBD2. The germline CDR1 and CDR2 sequences are SEHNR and FQNEAQ (reference sequence). The CDR3 totals 16 residues. After removal of 4 bases from V and 4 bases from J, the junction contained 7 bases not matched to a gene. This CDR3 reads CASSYPIAGGPDTQYF. DNA of the CDR3: TGTGCCAGCAGCTATCCCATAGCGGGAGGGCCAGATACGCAGTATTTT.

In its sample, this clonotype was seen many times. This sequence joins TRBV27 and TRBJ2-3; D tentatively reads TRBD1 or TRBD2 (5 bases each). The germline V gene encodes CDR1 MNHEY and CDR2 SMNVEV (reference sequence). The CDR3 is 18 residues long. Trimming took 3 bases from V and 5 from J, leaving 24 bases between them. The CDR3 reads CASSFYRLGTRTLDTQYF. CDR3 DNA sequence: TGTGCCAGCAGTTTCTACAGGCTCGGGACCCGTACCTTAGATACGCAGTATTTT.

In this sample, this clonotype turned up many times. The chain couples TRBV28 to TRBJ2-7, with a possible D match to TRBD1 (6 bases). Germline V gene lookup returns CDR1 MDHEN and CDR2 SYDVKM. Trimming removed 6 bases at V and 9 bases at J, with 21 bases between. This CDR3 is 14 amino acids long. CDR3 residues: CASRPDSSPFGQYF. The CDR3 DNA reads as TGTGCCAGCAGGCCGGACAGTTCTCCCTTTGGGCAGTACTTC. The entire variable domain, with the rest obtained from reference TRBV28 and TRBJ2-7, is as follows: DVKVTQSSRYLVKRTGEKVFLECVQDMDHENMFWYRQDPGLGLRLIYFSYDVKMKEKGDIPEGYSVSREKKERFSLILESASTNQTSMYLCASRPDSSPFGQYFGPGTRLTVT.

In its sample, this clonotype was seen many times. V is TRBV12-3 or TRBV12-4 and J is TRBJ2-7, with 7 bases that match TRBD2. The CDR3 totals 12 residues. Unmatched junction bases numbered 4, after V lost 2 bases and J lost 9 bases. CDR3 residues: CASSLLGEGQYF. CDR3 coding DNA: TGTGCCAGCAGTTTATTGGGGGAGGGGCAGTACTTC.

This clonotype was seen at least ten times. The chain is built from TRBV28 and TRBJ2-7; TRBD1 might be the D (6 bases). The CDR3 runs 15 residues. V lost 2 bases to trimming and J lost 0 bases, with 11 bases between them. CDR1 and CDR2 (germline): MDHEN, SYDVKM. CDR3 in DNA: TGTGCCAGCAGTTTAATCCCACAGGGCTCCTACGAGCAGTACTTC. This codes for CASSLIPQGSYEQYF. Looking up the rest from reference TRBV28 and TRBJ2-7 gives the full variable domain: DVKVTQSSRYLVKRTGEKVFLECVQDMDHENMFWYRQDPGLGLRLIYFSYDVKMKEKGDIPEGYSVSREKKERFSLILESASTNQTSMYLCASSLIPQGSYEQYFGPGTRLTVT.

This clonotype was seen ten or more times. This sequence joins TRBV2 and TRBJ1-4; tentative D call: TRBD1 (6 bases). Germline V CDR1 and CDR2: SNHLY, FYNNEI. The CDR3 consists of 14 residues. Trimming left V 7 bases short and J 5 bases short, with 14 bases between. CDR3: CASTDRDLNEKLFF. CDR3 DNA: TGTGCCAGCACGGACAGAGATCTAAATGAAAAACTGTTTTTT.

The rearrangement uses TRBV20-1 and TRBJ1-2; 7 nucleotides match TRBD1. V shed 4 bases and J 3 bases; nucleotides not matched to a gene: 2. This CDR3 has 12 residues. The V gene's germline CDR1 is DFQATT and CDR2 SNEGSKA (reference sequence). The chain's CDR3 is CSATDRDYGYTF. The CDR3, as DNA: TGCAGTGCTACTGACAGGGACTATGGCTACACCTTC.

There are many counts of this clonotype. The rearrangement links TRBV7-3 to TRBJ2-1; D remains unclear. The V gene's germline CDR1 is SGHTA and CDR2 FQGTGA. V was clipped by 5 bases and J by 9 bases, with 11 bases between them. This CDR3 has 12 amino acids. The CDR3, as DNA: TGTGCCAGCAGCACTAAGACTGGTGAGCAGTTCTTC. Amino acid sequence: CASSTKTGEQFF.